This T cell receptor (beta chain) is from a study of OX40 agonist ivuxolimab in advanced cancers. Study information: Partial responses, seen in three patients, involved one hepatocellular carcinoma and two cutaneous melanomas.

The protocol was immunoSEQ multiplex PCR, while the TCRdb copy is restricted to in-frame clones and leaves out a portion. The sample consists of 100,000 to 150,000 clones, 92% of them appearing once. The length of the CDR3 is 13 residues. The germline V and J ends were trimmed by 0 bases and 2 bases, with 7 bases remaining between them. Looked up from germline, CDR1 is GTSNPN and CDR2 is SVGIG (reference sequence). Concerning this clone: Its antigen is not identified.

The study sampled blood at baseline, cycle 4 day 1, and cycle 7 day 1. The study, taken as a whole, reports: At doses 0.1 to 3.0 mg/kg, CD4+ and CD8+ clones expanded. Averaging showed that CD8+ T cells had more expanded clones than CD4+ did.

The chain carries TRBV30 and TRBJ2-5; no definite D call. The TCR was taken from an adult with an advanced solid tumor such as melanoma, head and neck, liver or kidney cancer. The sequencing here drew on CD4+ or CD8+ T cells sorted from blood, taken in a trial of the OX40 agonist ivuxolimab. The CDR3 sequence: CAWSVWAQETQYF. Written as DNA, the CDR3 is TGTGCCTGGAGTGTGTGGGCACAAGAGACCCAGTACTTC.